Listed below are T cell receptor beta chains from one sample, sequenced in a study of cytomegalovirus exposure and HLA in healthy donors. Data came from immunoSEQ multiplex PCR; TCRdb stores just in-frame clones and leaves some out. The table counts 55,000 to 85,000 clones; 2% to 3% lies in the top ten. Sequenced sample: PBMCs. These receptor sequences come from a female donor in good health and CMV-seropositive. The CDR3 runs from the conserved cysteine through the conserved F or W. The order of the fields is CDR3 protein, CDR3 DNA, D gene, V gene, J gene. The D gene is left open where the match is weak.

CASSDTLRGANQPQHF	TGTGCCAGCAGCGATACCTTACGGGGGGCCAATCAGCCCCAGCATTTT	-	TRBV7-9	TRBJ1-5
CASPGTGEEGGNSPLHF	TGTGCCAGCCCCGGGACAGGGGAAGAAGGGGGCAATTCACCCCTCCACTTT	TRBD1	TRBV28	TRBJ1-6
CASSLGRFLDTEAFF	TGTGCCAGCAGCTTAGGGAGGTTTTTAGACACTGAAGCTTTCTTT	-	TRBV7-9	TRBJ1-1
CASSQFLVAYEQYF	TGTGCCAGCAGCCAATTCTTAGTCGCCTACGAGCAGTACTTC	-	TRBV4-2	TRBJ2-7
CASSFFGVGNMNTEAFF	TGTGCCAGCAGCTTTTTCGGGGTTGGAAATATGAACACTGAAGCTTTCTTT	-	TRBV7-2	TRBJ1-1
CASSLRMATRGYTF	TGTGCCAGCAGCTTGCGAATGGCCACCCGTGGCTACACCTTC	-	TRBV5-6	TRBJ1-2
CASSLEGAPTF	TGCGCCAGCAGCTTGGAAGGGGCACCCACCTTC	-	TRBV5-1	TRBJ1-2
CATSRGTGGTGELFF	TGTGCCACCAGCAGAGGGACAGGGGGCACCGGGGAGCTGTTTTTT	TRBD1	TRBV15	TRBJ2-2
CASSSSYGRVTYEQYF	TGTGCCAGCAGTTCCAGCTACGGGAGAGTTACCTACGAGCAGTACTTC	-	TRBV27	TRBJ2-7
CATGRGSNQPQHF	TGTGCCACAGGGAGGGGAAGCAATCAGCCCCAGCATTTT	-	TRBV7-2	TRBJ1-5
CATRASEAFF	TGTGCCACGAGGGCCTCGGAAGCTTTCTTT	-	TRBV19	TRBJ1-1
CASSSLSGKRYEQYF	TGTGCCAGCAGTTCTCTTAGCGGGAAGCGGTACGAGCAGTACTTC	TRBD2	TRBV6-5	TRBJ2-7
CASSWGTGMNTEAFF	TGTGCCAGCTCATGGGGGACAGGTATGAACACTGAAGCTTTCTTT	TRBD1	TRBV18	TRBJ1-1
CASSPDVGTEAFF	TGCGCCAGCAGCCCAGACGTCGGGACTGAAGCTTTCTTT	-	TRBV5-1	TRBJ1-1
CASSFLGDKQYF	TGTGCCAGCAGTTTTTTAGGAGATAAGCAGTATTTT	-	TRBV27	TRBJ2-3
CATSRGGEKLFF	TGTGCCACCAGCAGAGGCGGGGAAAAACTGTTTTTT	-	TRBV15	TRBJ1-4
CASSLFRGDEAFF	TGTGCCAGTAGTCTTTTCCGGGGGGACGAAGCTTTCTTT	-	TRBV19	TRBJ1-1
CAISKVDRTRFNSPLHF	TGTGCCATCAGCAAAGTGGACAGGACAAGATTTAATTCACCCCTCCACTTT	TRBD1	TRBV10-3	TRBJ1-6
CASSQEVGGESTLDTQYF	TGCGCCAGCAGCCAAGAGGTCGGCGGGGAGTCAACACTAGATACGCAGTATTTT	-	TRBV4-3	TRBJ2-3
CASSLLRDRAWGQPQHF	TGTGCCAGCAGCCTGCTACGGGACAGGGCGTGGGGACAGCCCCAGCATTTT	TRBD1	TRBV28	TRBJ1-5
CASSSTPQALYEQYF	TGTGCCAGCAGCTCGACTCCACAGGCCCTCTACGAGCAGTACTTC	-	TRBV7-3	TRBJ2-7
CASSLRGGTGETQYF	TGTGCCAGTTCCCTGCGGGGGGGTACGGGGGAGACCCAGTACTTC	TRBD2	TRBV28	TRBJ2-5
CASSESEGHEAFF	TGTGCCAGCAGTGAAAGTGAGGGCCATGAAGCTTTCTTT	-	TRBV6-4	TRBJ1-1
CASSLRETQYF	TGTGCCAGCAGTCTCAGGGAGACCCAGTACTTC	-	TRBV25-1	TRBJ2-5
CAWRSAGNTYEQYF	TGTGCCTGGAGATCAGCGGGAAATACCTACGAGCAGTACTTC	TRBD2	TRBV30	TRBJ2-7
CASSVIHSGPNTEAFF	TGTGCCAGCAGTGTTATCCACTCTGGGCCGAACACTGAAGCTTTCTTT	-	TRBV28	TRBJ1-1
CASSAGLGVFSGANVLTF	TGTGCCAGCAGCGCCGGACTAGGAGTTTTCTCTGGGGCCAACGTCCTGACTTTC	TRBD2	TRBV9	TRBJ2-6
CATSRIWVGGTQVLHF	TGTGCCACCAGCAGAATATGGGTCGGGGGAACTCAGGTCCTGCATTTT	-	TRBV15	TRBJ1-5
CATSREVLAGEETQYF	TGTGCCACCAGCAGAGAAGTGTTAGCGGGGGAGGAGACCCAGTACTTC	TRBD2	TRBV15	TRBJ2-5
CASSFGSTGGTEAFF	TGCGCCAGCAGCTTTGGGTCGACGGGGGGCACTGAAGCTTTCTTT	-	TRBV5-1	TRBJ1-1
CASSRAYEQYF	TGTGCCAGCAGCCGTGCCTACGAGCAGTACTTC	-	TRBV7-2	TRBJ2-7
CASSQGMTRAGLDGYTF	TGCGCCAGCAGCCAAGGGATGACTCGGGCAGGGTTAGATGGCTACACCTTC	-	TRBV4-1	TRBJ1-2
CSAGQGPDNEQFF	TGCAGCGCGGGACAGGGCCCCGACAATGAGCAGTTCTTC	TRBD1	TRBV29-1	TRBJ2-1
CASSPPSGGDNEQFF	TGTGCCAGCTCACCACCGAGCGGGGGTGACAATGAGCAGTTCTTC	TRBD2	TRBV18	TRBJ2-1
CAWSRTGGSGNTIYF	TGTGCCTGGAGTAGGACAGGGGGCTCTGGAAACACCATATATTTT	TRBD1	TRBV30	TRBJ1-3
CACQTISGNTIYF	TGTGCCTGCCAGACAATCTCTGGAAACACCATATATTTT	-	TRBV30	TRBJ1-3
CASSPTGDYEQYF	TGTGCCAGCTCACCTACCGGGGACTACGAGCAGTACTTC	-	TRBV18	TRBJ2-7
CASRLDSYPLADPGMAF	TGCGCCAGCAGATTGGATTCCTATCCCCTCGCGGACCCGGGGATGGCTTTC	-	TRBV5-1	TRBJ1-2
CASSSIAGGTTDTQYF	TGTGCCAGCAGTTCCATAGCGGGAGGGACCACAGATACGCAGTATTTT	TRBD2	TRBV28	TRBJ2-3
CASSVLAGGVNEQFF	TGTGCCAGCAGTGTGTTAGCGGGGGGAGTCAATGAGCAGTTCTTC	TRBD2	TRBV6-1	TRBJ2-1
CASSRGTALNEKLFF	TGTGCCAGCAGTCGAGGGACAGCGCTTAATGAAAAACTGTTTTTT	TRBD1	TRBV6-5	TRBJ1-4
CASSEFSRVGTEAFF	TGTGCCAGCAGTGAATTTTCTCGGGTGGGCACTGAAGCTTTCTTT	-	TRBV6-1	TRBJ1-1
CASSRAPSGSSYEQYF	TGTGCCAGCAGCCGCGCGCCGAGCGGGAGCTCCTACGAGCAGTACTTC	TRBD2	TRBV13	TRBJ2-7
CASSQDEASGFEQFF	TGCGCCAGCAGCCAAGATGAGGCTAGCGGCTTTGAGCAGTTCTTC	TRBD2	TRBV4-3	TRBJ2-1
CAWRHWRDPQRYNEQFF	TGTGCCTGGAGACACTGGAGGGACCCTCAACGCTACAATGAGCAGTTCTTC	-	TRBV30	TRBJ2-1
CARTSGGYNEQFF	TGTGCCAGAACTAGCGGAGGATACAATGAGCAGTTCTTC	TRBD2	TRBV19	TRBJ2-1
CASSPNQNMNTEAFF	TGTGCCAGCAGCCCGAATCAGAACATGAACACTGAAGCTTTCTTT	-	TRBV4-2	TRBJ1-1
CASSPASGRGRFYNEQFF	TGTGCCAGCTCACCCGCTAGCGGGAGGGGACGATTTTACAATGAGCAGTTCTTC	TRBD2	TRBV18	TRBJ2-1
CASSPGTGVVAGQPQHF	TGTGCCAGCAGCCCAGGGACAGGGGTGGTGGCGGGTCAGCCCCAGCATTTT	TRBD1	TRBV7-2	TRBJ1-5
CASSLITGGASGNTIYF	TGTGCCAGCAGCTTAATAACAGGGGGCGCGTCTGGAAACACCATATATTTT	TRBD1	TRBV5-5	TRBJ1-3
CASSPPGEAGVNEQFF	TGTGCCAGCAGCCCGCCGGGGGAAGCGGGAGTCAATGAGCAGTTCTTC	TRBD2	TRBV7-2	TRBJ2-1
CASSLVSTEAFF	TGTGCCAGCAGCTTGGTCAGCACTGAAGCTTTCTTT	-	TRBV5-6	TRBJ1-1
CASSTRFNYGYTF	TGTGCCAGCAGCACGAGGTTCAACTATGGCTACACCTTC	-	TRBV9	TRBJ1-2
CASSNGIYNEQFF	TGTGCCAGTAGTAACGGGATCTACAATGAGCAGTTCTTC	-	TRBV19	TRBJ2-1
CASSPRTEAFF	TGTGCCAGCAGCCCTCGGACTGAAGCTTTCTTT	-	TRBV11-2	TRBJ1-1
CASSELRTNEKLFF	TGTGCCAGCAGTGAACTAAGAACTAATGAAAAACTGTTTTTT	-	TRBV6-1	TRBJ1-4
CASSQDWGLGTYNSPLHF	-	-	TRBV4-2	TRBJ1-6